This T cell receptor (beta chain) is drawn from a study of shared clonotypes between healthy human individuals. Naive-designated CD8 cells lacked CD45RO, were positively enriched for CCR7, and omitted terminally differentiated effector memory CD45RA+ cells. Germline V gene lookup returns CDR1 SQVTM and CDR2 ANQGSEA. This CDR3 spans 14 amino acids. V lost 0 bases to trimming and J lost 7 bases; unmatched junction nucleotides: 4. Profiling relied on immunoSEQ multiplex PCR, and the TCRdb table lists in-frame clones only, not all of them. The sample consists of roughly 2,000,000 clones, around 95% of them appearing once.

Sequenced: naive CD8+ T cells from PBMCs. The TCR sequence derives from a man in his late teens or twenties in good health. Some clones in this sample may be carry-over from other donors' samples. The J gene is TRBJ2-1, the V gene TRBV29-1; 9 nucleotides agree with TRBD1. The CDR3 reads CSVEDFDRGNEQFF. The DNA of the CDR3 is TGCAGCGTTGAAGATTTCGACAGGGGGAATGAGCAGTTCTTC.